The T cell receptor beta chain under discussion was sequenced for a study of identical twins (TCRdb year 2016). For the wider study: TCR alpha and beta repertoires from monozygotic twins, unrelated adults of various ages and cord blood were deep-sequenced to test whether fetal clonotypes persist. To rule out contamination, the twin experiments were replicated at different times with different library preparation protocols. Study-level results and caveats: Fewer insertions were carried by abundant cord blood beta clonotypes, a similar but weaker trend appeared in young adult naive repertoires, and no such trend appeared in memory repertoires. Invariant T cells such as MAIT and iNKT could partly confound zero-insertion analyses, although diverse VJ usage argued against such confounding for most clonotypes. In monozygotic twins, out-of-frame TCR alpha sharing was systematically underestimated by recombination models, although the models agreed with sharing between unrelated individuals. Out-of-frame TCR alpha sequences shared between twins showed an excess of low generation-probability sequences compared with coincidental sharing between unrelated individuals. Excess twin sharing in beta out-of-frame sequences was weaker because fewer shared sequences lowered the signal-to-noise ratio. Because the same donors could not be followed over many years, conclusions were based on cross-sectional statistical analysis.

Library prep was done by 5' RACE. The sequencer was an Illumina HiSeq 2000. Template switching added a universal primer binding site, and the final cDNA carried a unique molecular identifier that allowed TCR cDNA molecules to be counted accurately. Specific primers in the conserved constant-segment region were used to synthesize first-strand cDNA for TCR alpha and beta chains. To control for contamination, every cDNA library carried two barcodes: a SMART-Mk sample barcode plus Illumina barcodes. TruSeq adapter sequences, together with Illumina sample barcodes, were added in two successive PCR steps. TCR alpha and beta cDNA libraries were sequenced on the Illumina HiSeq platform with custom primers. Per the authors' processing: MiGEC was used to process raw reads and extract unique molecular identifiers, and MiXCR was used to find CDR3 positions. Recombination models were inferred per individual with the repgenHMM and IGoR tools using an EM algorithm. The analysis of shared clonotypes was done with the tcR package in R, with sharing normalized by the product of cloneset sizes. To study raw recombination without the effects of thymic and clonal selection, out-of-frame nonproductive sequences were analyzed. TCRdb's own reprocessing of the public reads used fastp at Q25 and MiXCR and kept productive beta chains. Rows are combined by CDR3 protein, so each entry shows the most common genes and DNA. TCRdb, not the authors, supplied the V and J calls. The table for this sample lists about 530,000 distinct CDR3 sequences; roughly 15% of them were counted only once. Nearly 0.45% of the sample lies in the top ten.

About this clonotype itself: Its antigen is unknown. No much larger clonotype is one base removed from it; base qualities were not supplied.

There are 14 amino acids in the CDR3, from cysteine to phenylalanine inclusive. Of the read, only the CDR3 DNA is kept; its 42 bases are in frame from base 1. The junction shows trimming of 6 bases on V and 8 bases on J, and the gene matches do not reach 9 bases of it. Looking up the germline V gene yields CDR1 SGHRS and CDR2 YFSETQ. Every donor in the study was a healthy Caucasian. The twin cohort consisted of three pairs of female monozygotic twins, all aged roughly 18 to 30 years. CD4+ and CD8+ T cell populations were isolated with positive isolation kits from Invitrogen. These sequences were also reported in another study, on yellow fever vaccine responses in identical twins. As that second paper reports: The authors reported that the T cell response to vaccination in identical twins appeared partly convergent and partly personalized. Focusing on identical twins, the study followed the T cell clones that responded to the vaccine, and did so with precision.

This TCR was sampled from a woman under 30 in good health. The sample consisted of CD4+ T cells sorted from blood. The sequence joins TRBV5-1 to TRBJ2-4; 9 central bases correspond to TRBD1. The DNA reads TGCGCCAGCAAGTTGGGACAGGGAACGGACATTCAGTACTTC. This gives the protein CASKLGQGTDIQYF.